This entry lists 26 T cell receptor beta chains sequenced from one sample in a study of blood T cell repertoires in COVID-19. Method: immunoSEQ multiplex PCR; TCRdb's copy keeps in-frame clones and lacks some. The data hold roughly 240,000 clones, with more than 70% observed a single time. The sequenced sample consisted of PBMCs or T cells enriched from blood (not recorded which). The origin of the receptors is a woman between 35 and 50 years old with acute COVID-19.

The V call is TRBV4-1, the J call TRBJ1-2, with 9 bases identical to TRBD1. CDR1 and CDR2 from the germline V gene are MGHRA and YSYEKL. The CDR3 is made up of 14 amino acids. The junction had 3 bases not matched to a gene; V was cut back by 3 bases and J by 4 bases. CDR3 DNA sequence: TGCGCCAGCAGCCAGATGACAGGGGGCTATGGCTACACCTTC. It specifies CASSQMTGGYGYTF.

This clone was found a few times. The chain carries TRBV13 and TRBJ1-3; perhaps TRBD1 as D (6 bases). The germline V and J ends were trimmed by 6 bases and 0 bases, with 15 bases remaining between them. CDR1 is PRHDT and CDR2 is FYEKMQ in the germline V gene (reference sequence). CDR3 length: 16 amino acids. In DNA form, the CDR3 reads TGTGCCAGCAGGGCAGGGGAGAGTAACTCTGGAAACACCATATATTTT. Its protein is CASRAGESNSGNTIYF.

The V and J genes are TRBV30 and TRBJ2-7, with D possibly being TRBD1 (5 bases). Per the germline V gene, CDR1 is GTSNPN and CDR2 is SVGIG (reference sequence). Trimming took 4 bases from V and 7 from J, leaving 17 bases between them. This CDR3 spans 13 amino acids. DNA for the CDR3: TGTGCCTGGACCGGACAAGGGGATTGGGAGCAGTACTTC. The encoded protein is CAWTGQGDWEQYF.

The chain is built from TRBV5-1 and TRBJ2-2; TRBD2 matches 10 bases. The CDR3 has 16 residues. V lost 0 bases to trimming and J lost 6 bases; unmatched junction nucleotides: 5. The germline gives CDR1 SGHRS, CDR2 YFSETQ. The DNA of the CDR3 is TGCGCCAGCAGCTTGGCCCTAGCGGGAGTTTCCGGGGAGCTGTTTTTT. It specifies CASSLALAGVSGELFF.

V and J are TRBV18 and TRBJ1-5; no firm D call. The CDR3 covers 13 residues. Germline CDR1 KGHSH, CDR2 LQKENI. Trimming shortened V by 5 bases and J by 0 bases, and 5 bases separated the two germline ends. CDR3 in amino acids: CASSGLSNQPQHF. DNA for the CDR3: TGTGCCAGCTCAGGGCTTAGCAATCAGCCCCAGCATTTT.

The chain has TRBV4-1 and TRBJ2-7; no reliable D call. The CDR3 sequence is 14 residues long. Germline CDR1 MGHRA, CDR2 YSYEKL. The V and J ends lost 4 bases and 0 bases respectively, with 10 bases between them. In DNA form, the CDR3 reads TGCGCCAGCAGCCTGTTTGCGGACTCCTACGAGCAGTACGTC. Its protein product is CASSLFADSYEQYV.

V gene TRBV28 combines with J gene TRBJ2-1; TRBD2 matches 14 bases. The CDR3 length is 20 residues. Germline loops: CDR1 MDHEN, CDR2 SYDVKM. The junction had 14 bases not matched to a gene; V was cut back by 6 bases and J by 1 base. The CDR3 bases are TGTGCCAGCAGCAATCTAGCCGGGACTAGCGGGAGAAGTTCCTACAATGAGCAGTTCTTC. Its protein product is CASSNLAGTSGRSSYNEQFF. The full variable domain, completed using reference TRBV28 and TRBJ2-1, is DVKVTQSSRYLVKRTGEKVFLECVQDMDHENMFWYRQDPGLGLRLIYFSYDVKMKEKGDIPEGYSVSREKKERFSLILESASTNQTSMYLCASSNLAGTSGRSSYNEQFFGPGTRLTVL.

The gene calls are TRBV6-5 and TRBJ2-7, with TRBD2 identical over 8 bases. From germline, CDR1 is MNHEY and CDR2 SVGAGI. The V gene end was trimmed by 6 bases and the J gene end by 2 bases; junction bases not matched to a gene: 6. This CDR3 is 14 amino acids long. The CDR3 region is CASRPSGGTYEQYF. CDR3 DNA: TGTGCCAGCAGGCCCAGCGGGGGAACCTACGAGCAGTACTTC.

This rearrangement joins TRBV30 to TRBJ2-1; 10 bases line up with TRBD2. The germline V gene encodes CDR1 GTSNPN and CDR2 SVGIG (reference sequence). The CDR3 loop spans 15 amino acids. V shed 2 bases, J shed 5 bases, and the junction held 6 bases outside the gene matches. CDR3 DNA: TGTGCCTGGAGTTCCCTAGCGGGGGCCCACAATGAGCAGTTCTTC. Translating gives CAWSSLAGAHNEQFF. Supplemented by reference TRBV30 and TRBJ2-1, the full variable domain reads SQTIHQWPATLVQPVGSPLSLECTVEGTSNPNLYWYRQAAGRGLQLLFYSVGIGQISSEVPQNLSASRPQDRQFILSSKKLLLSDSGFYLCAWSSLAGAHNEQFFGPGTRLTVL.

The chain links TRBV12-5 to TRBJ2-3, with D perhaps matching TRBD1 (5 bases). The germline V gene encodes CDR1 LGHNT and CDR2 FRNRAP. This CDR3 comprises 15 residues. The V and J ends lost 0 bases and 5 bases respectively, with 12 bases between them. The CDR3: CASGLVQAGRDTQYF. For the CDR3, the DNA is TGTGCTAGTGGTTTGGTACAGGCAGGGCGAGATACGCAGTATTTT.

J is TRBJ1-1 and V is TRBV24-1; D is unresolved. V was shortened by 4 bases and J by 1 base, with 9 bases between the two germline ends. The CDR3 totals 14 residues. Germline V gene data show CDR1 as KGHDR and CDR2 as SFDVKD. The CDR3 coding sequence is TGTGCCACCAGTGAGTCCGGGTGGAACACTGAAGCTTTCTTT. Its protein is CATSESGWNTEAFF.

The gene calls are TRBV12-3 or TRBV12-4 and TRBJ1-2; D is undetermined. The V gene lost 6 bases and the J gene lost 8 bases, with 10 bases spanning the gap. The CDR3 spans 11 residues. DNA for the CDR3: TGTGCCAGCAGCACAGTGGGCGGCTACACCTTC. This translates into CASSTVGGYTF.

This chain links TRBV2 with TRBJ2-1; perhaps TRBD2 as D (5 bases). V lost 7 bases and J 6 bases, leaving 13 bases between the germline ends. Germline CDR1 reads SNHLY; CDR2 reads FYNNEI. The CDR3 has 13 amino acids. The CDR3 reads CASTGTGGNEQFF. Here the CDR3 DNA reads TGTGCCAGCACGGGAACCGGCGGCAATGAGCAGTTCTTC.

The chain is built from TRBV30 and TRBJ1-3; 9 bases are a match to TRBD1. CDR1 is GTSNPN and CDR2 is SVGIG in the germline V gene (reference sequence). This CDR3 has 15 residues. With 2 bases clipped from V and 8 bases from J, the junction kept 10 bases outside the gene matches. CDR3: CAWSLTGTGQDTIYF. CDR3 sequence (DNA): TGTGCCTGGAGTCTAACCGGGACAGGGCAGGACACCATATATTTT.

The CDR3 reads CASSFGLPTGELFF. CDR3 sequence (DNA): TGCGCCAGCAGCTTTGGACTTCCCACCGGGGAGCTGTTTTTT. This chain uses TRBV5-1 with TRBJ2-2; possible D gene TRBD2, 5 bases. V was cut by 2 bases and J by 4 bases, with 9 bases left in between. Per the germline V gene, CDR1 is SGHRS and CDR2 is YFSETQ. This CDR3 has 14 residues.

The rearrangement joins TRBV18 to TRBJ1-2; 12 nucleotides match TRBD1. The CDR3 contains 19 residues. V gave up 0 bases and J gave up 3 bases; unmatched junction bases: 11. In germline, CDR1 is KGHSH, CDR2 LQKENI. The DNA of the CDR3 is TGTGCCAGCTCACCACCTGTTTCGGGACAGGGGGCGAGATACTATGGCTACACCTTC. Translating gives CASSPPVSGQGARYYGYTF.

The CDR3 is CATRITGSDQPQHF. The CDR3 coding sequence is TGTGCCACCCGAATAACAGGCTCGGATCAGCCCCAGCATTTT. This rearrangement joins TRBV19 to TRBJ1-5, with D perhaps matching TRBD1 (5 bases). CDR1 and CDR2 (germline): LNHDA, SQIVND (reference sequence). Trimming removed 10 bases from V and 5 bases from J, with 18 bases in between. The CDR3 totals 14 residues.

The V call is TRBV7-8, the J call TRBJ2-2; D may be TRBD1 (6 bases). Germline loops: CDR1 SGHVS, CDR2 FQNEAQ. The CDR3 runs to 15 residues. Trimming took off 7 bases at V and 2 bases at J, with 14 bases between the two ends. This CDR3 is CASIKDRANTGELFF. CDR3 bases: TGTGCCAGCATTAAGGACAGAGCAAACACCGGGGAGCTGTTTTTT.

V usage is TRBV2 and J usage is TRBJ2-3, with 7 bases fitting TRBD2. CDR1 and CDR2 (germline): SNHLY, FYNNEI. V dropped 5 bases and J dropped 2; count of bases not matched to a gene: 10. The CDR3 is made up of 16 amino acids. The CDR3, as DNA: TGTGCCAGCAGTCCCGAGGGAGCGGGAATCACAGATACGCAGTATTTT. It is translated as CASSPEGAGITDTQYF.

The V and J genes are TRBV3-1 (or the pseudogene TRBV3-2) and TRBJ2-7; D gene ambiguous. The CDR3 extends over 14 amino acids. In germline, CDR1 is LGHDT, CDR2 YNNKEL (reference sequence). V was trimmed by 0 bases and J by 4 bases, leaving 10 bases between them. The CDR3 DNA follows: TGTGCCAGCAGCCAAGATTTTAGGAGTTACGAGCAGTACTTC. Amino acids: CASSQDFRSYEQYF.

The chain carries TRBV3-1 (or the pseudogene TRBV3-2) and TRBJ1-5; no firm D call. The germline V and J ends were trimmed by 0 bases and 4 bases, with 13 bases remaining between them. There are 16 residues in the CDR3. The germline V gene has CDR1 LGHDT and CDR2 YNNKEL (reference sequence). The CDR3 loop is CASSQDGWSGNQPQHF. The CDR3, as DNA: TGTGCCAGCAGCCAAGACGGGTGGTCGGGGAATCAGCCCCAGCATTTT.

The chain combines TRBV4-2 with TRBJ2-7; 8 bases match TRBD1. This CDR3 is built from 16 residues. Trimming at V came to 0 bases and at J to 4 bases, leaving 8 bases not matched to a gene. The V gene's germline CDR1 is LGHNA and CDR2 YNFKEQ. The CDR3 DNA reads as TGTGCCAGCAGCCAAGAAGCGACAGGGGATAAGTACGAGCAGTACTTC. It codes for CASSQEATGDKYEQYF.

V gene TRBV19 combines with J gene TRBJ1-5; 7 positions agree with TRBD1. This CDR3 has 15 amino acids. Germline V CDR1 and CDR2: LNHDA, SQIVND (reference sequence). Trimming removed 6 bases from V and 3 bases from J; junction bases left unmatched: 8. CDR3 sequence reads: CASSSRTGPNQPQHF. The CDR3 nucleotides are TGTGCCAGTAGCTCAAGGACAGGACCCAATCAGCCCCAGCATTTT.

This clone showed up just once. The J gene is TRBJ1-4, the V gene TRBV30, with 10 bases lining up with TRBD1. The CDR3 is 14 amino acids. J was trimmed by 5 bases and V by 4 bases; bases with no gene match: 4. CDR1 and CDR2 from the germline V gene are GTSNPN and SVGIG (reference sequence). The CDR3 here is CAWTRTGGNEKLFF. In nucleotides, the CDR3 is TGTGCCTGGACCAGGACAGGGGGGAATGAAAAACTGTTTTTT.

The chain links TRBV7-2 to TRBJ1-4; possibly TRBD1 for D (5 bases). The CDR3 loop spans 15 amino acids. Trimming stripped 1 base from V and 5 bases from J, with 11 bases between. Germline V CDR1 and CDR2: SGHTA, FQGNSA. DNA of the CDR3: TGTGCCAGCAGCTTAGATGGGGCGCGGAATGAAAAACTGTTTTTT. It encodes CASSLDGARNEKLFF.

V and J are TRBV6-1 and TRBJ2-7, with 10 bases matching TRBD2. CDR3 length: 14 amino acids. The V gene end was trimmed by 3 bases and the J gene end by 4 bases; junction bases not matched to a gene: 3. CDR1 and CDR2 from the germline V gene are MNHNS and SASEGT. The CDR3 bases are TGTGCCAGCAGTGACGCAGCGGGAGGGTACGAGCAGTACGTC. It is translated as CASSDAAGGYEQYV.